Listed below are T cell receptor beta chains from one sample, sequenced in a study of blood T cells in healthy people across ages. Each CDR3 protein is one row after TCRdb ran MiXCR on the 5' RACE reads. The data contain 700,000 to 850,000 distinct CDR3 sequences, about 36% of them seen just once; the ten biggest clones take up 10% to 15%. Sequenced input: blood. Receptors originate from a man between 18 and 29 years old in good health. Each CDR3 is given with its conserved first and last residue. Each record gives: D gene, V gene, J gene, clone size, CDR3 DNA, CDR3 protein. A D gene is named only where the DNA matches it firmly. Clone size is stated in some rows and not others, as once, few, many or a class when expanded.

TRBD1,TRBV6-6,TRBJ2-1,-,TGTGCCAGCAGCAACATTCCGGGACAGGGAATTTATGAGCAGTTCTTC,CASSNIPGQGIYEQFF
-,TRBV5-1,TRBJ1-6,-,TGCGCCAGCAGCTTGAGTGCAGGGAACTATAATTCACCCCTCCACTTT,CASSLSAGNYNSPLHF
-,TRBV19,TRBJ1-2,-,TGTGCCAGTAGTATAACAGGAGCTAACTATGGCTACACCTTC,CASSITGANYGYTF
TRBD2,TRBV6-5,TRBJ2-7,-,TGTGCCATCAGCAGACTAGCGGGGGGTCACTACGAGCAGTACTTC,CAISRLAGGHYEQYF
-,TRBV12-3/TRBV12-4,TRBJ2-1,few,TGTGCCAGCAGTTGGCGGACCGAAGGGACGAATGAGCAGTTCTTC,CASSWRTEGTNEQFF
TRBD2,TRBV4-2,TRBJ2-7,-,TGTGCCGGCAGCCAAGAAGTTAGAGGCCGGACTAGCGGGGGAATACAAACCTACAATGAGCAGTACTTC,CAGSQEVRGRTSGGIQTYNEQYF
-,TRBV3-1,TRBJ2-7,few,TGTGCCAGCAGTCCAGGGGTGCGGACGAACAATGAGCAGTACTTC,CASSPGVRTNNEQYF
-,TRBV12-3/TRBV12-4,TRBJ2-3,many,TGTGCCAGCAGTCCGGGAACGTCAGATACGCAGTATTTT,CASSPGTSDTQYF
-,TRBV7-9,TRBJ1-4,few,TGTGCCAGCAGTCCTTGGACGCCGACGAATGAAAAACTGTTTTTT,CASSPWTPTNEKLFF
-,TRBV6-6,TRBJ1-5,-,TGTGCCAGCAGTTACACGGGGAAACCAGATCAGCCCCAGCATTTT,CASSYTGKPDQPQHF
TRBD2,TRBV7-9,TRBJ2-1,few,TGTGCCAGCAGCTCCCCCCGACTAGCGGGGCCCTACAATGAGCAGTTCTTC,CASSSPRLAGPYNEQFF
-,TRBV7-3,TRBJ1-2,-,TGTGCCAGCAGCCTCGAACCCGGGACGGGTTCTGCGCATGGCTACACCTTC,CASSLEPGTGSAHGYTF
-,TRBV7-2,TRBJ2-3,few,TGTGCCAGCAGCCAGGGGGGGGTAACGGTCCTGGATACGCAGTATTTT,CASSQGGVTVLDTQYF
-,TRBV15,TRBJ2-3,-,TGTGCCACCAGCAGTCAGGCTTGCACAGATACGCAGTATTTT,CATSSQACTDTQYF
-,TRBV9,TRBJ2-3,-,TGTGCCAGCAGCGTCCCCTCAGATACGCAGTATTTT,CASSVPSDTQYF
-,TRBV12-3/TRBV12-4,TRBJ1-4,few,TGTGCCAGCACATCGGGTGGGACTAATGAAAAGCTGTTTTTT,CASTSGGTNEKLFF
-,TRBV4-2,TRBJ2-1,-,TGTGCCAGCAGCCCCGACCAGGGTTCCAGCGCCAATGAGCAGTTCTTC,CASSPDQGSSANEQFF
-,TRBV7-8,TRBJ1-1,once,TGTGCCAGCAGCTTAGGAGGGGGTGGGCTCACTGAAGCTTTCTTT,CASSLGGGGLTEAFF
-,TRBV27,TRBJ1-2,few,TGTGCCAGCAGTTCCCTACCACTAATGCGGCACTATGGCTACACCTTC,CASSSLPLMRHYGYTF
-,TRBV5-1,TRBJ2-7,-,TGCGCCAGCAGCTTGGAAGGGACTCCCGGATCCTACGAGCAGTACTTC,CASSLEGTPGSYEQYF
-,TRBV5-1,TRBJ1-1,-,TGCGCCAGCAGCAACGCAGGGGACACTGAAGCTTTCTTT,CASSNAGDTEAFF
TRBD1,TRBV12-3/TRBV12-4,TRBJ2-3,-,TGTGCCAGCAGTTCGCCTCCGGGACAGTACACAGATACGCAGTATTTT,CASSSPPGQYTDTQYF